This note documents a single TCR beta chain sequence. Its matching antigen is unknown. The sample belongs to a study of cytomegalovirus exposure and HLA in healthy donors. Whole-study results and caveats: Other equally common chains were less clonally expanded than HLA-associated TCR beta chains, a later analysis showed. Prediction of most subjects' HLA-A and HLA-B alleles by TCR beta sequences was reportedly accurate.

Both 60 Vbeta primers and 13 Jbeta primers went into the PCR. Assay used: immunoSEQ multiplex PCR; TCRdb lists only in-frame clones, some missing. This table has some 96,000 clones, 76% appearing once. Trimming at V came to 8 bases and at J to 5 bases, leaving 0 bases not matched to a gene. The CDR3 loop spans 12 amino acids. Germline CDR1 ENHRY, CDR2 SYGVKD. This chain joins TRBV10-3 and TRBJ2-5; TRBD2 matches at 12 bases. Sequencing was carried out using PBMCs. The TCR sequence derives from a man aged 35-49 years in good health and CMV-seronegative. The DNA for the CDR3 is TGTGCCATCGGACTAGCGGGGGAGACCCAGTACTTC. Residues: CAIGLAGETQYF.